The clone carrying this T cell receptor beta chain was detected many times. What it binds is unknown. V lost 2 bases to trimming and J lost 5 bases, with 13 bases between them. The CDR3 loop spans 14 amino acids. The V gene's germline CDR1 is SEHNR and CDR2 FQNEAQ (reference sequence). From the reads, TCRdb called clonotypes with MiXCR, one entry per CDR3 protein. The sample records approximately 630,000 distinct CDR3 sequences, 24% being singletons. The sample comes from a study of T cell repertoires in cytomegalovirus infection. Study summary: Both CMV infection and a matching HLA type were indicated by public TCR beta signatures. Study-wide results and limits: HLA-C-restricted CMV-specific TCR beta clonotypes were dominant in the ex vivo response. The cumulative frequency of public TCR beta families distinguished individuals who carried CMV together with the relevant HLA.

This TCR came from a human donor in good health (CMV status not recorded). Some clones in this sample may be carry-over from other donors' samples. The rearrangement uses TRBV7-9 and TRBJ2-7; a weak D match, TRBD1 (6 bases). The sequenced sample was CD8+ T cells from PBMCs. The DNA of the CDR3 is TGTGCCAGCAGCTTATTAACAGGGAAGGACGAGCAGTACTTC. Protein: CASSLLTGKDEQYF.